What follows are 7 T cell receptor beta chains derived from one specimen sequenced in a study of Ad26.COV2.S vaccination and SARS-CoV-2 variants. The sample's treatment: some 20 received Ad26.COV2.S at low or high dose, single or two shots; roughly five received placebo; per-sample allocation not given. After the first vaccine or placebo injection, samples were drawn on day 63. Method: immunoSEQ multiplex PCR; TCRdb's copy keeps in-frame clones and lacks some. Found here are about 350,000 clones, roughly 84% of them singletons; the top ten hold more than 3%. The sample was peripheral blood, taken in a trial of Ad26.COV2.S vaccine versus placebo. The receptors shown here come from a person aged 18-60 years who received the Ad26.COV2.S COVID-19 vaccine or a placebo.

The CDR3 DNA reads TGTGCCAGCAAGGGGACTAGCGGGGATAGCTCCTACAATGAGCAGTTCTTC. Translated, it gives CASKGTSGDSSYNEQFF. This chain connects TRBV2 to TRBJ2-1; 13 positions match TRBD2. The CDR3 covers 17 residues. V shed 7 bases, J shed 0 bases, and the junction held 6 bases outside the gene matches. From germline, CDR1 is SNHLY and CDR2 FYNNEI.

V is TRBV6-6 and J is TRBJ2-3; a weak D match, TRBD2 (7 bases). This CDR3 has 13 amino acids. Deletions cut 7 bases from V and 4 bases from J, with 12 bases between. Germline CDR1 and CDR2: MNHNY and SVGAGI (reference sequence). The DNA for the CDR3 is TGTGCCAGCAAGGGGGGGGCCCCAGATACGCAGTATTTT. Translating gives CASKGGAPDTQYF.

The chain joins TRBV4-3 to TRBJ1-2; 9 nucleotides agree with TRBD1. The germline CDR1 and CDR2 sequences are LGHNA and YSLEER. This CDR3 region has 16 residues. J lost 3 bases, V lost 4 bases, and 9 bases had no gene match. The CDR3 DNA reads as TGCGCCAGCAGCCCCGGGGGACAGGGATTTCACTATGGCTACACCTTC. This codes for CASSPGGQGFHYGYTF.

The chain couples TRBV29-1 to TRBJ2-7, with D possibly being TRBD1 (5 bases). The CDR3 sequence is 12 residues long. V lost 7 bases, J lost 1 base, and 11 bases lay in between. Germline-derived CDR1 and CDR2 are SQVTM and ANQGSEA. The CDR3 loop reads CSALRDSYEQYF. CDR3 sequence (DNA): TGCAGCGCCCTCAGGGATTCCTACGAGCAGTACTTC.

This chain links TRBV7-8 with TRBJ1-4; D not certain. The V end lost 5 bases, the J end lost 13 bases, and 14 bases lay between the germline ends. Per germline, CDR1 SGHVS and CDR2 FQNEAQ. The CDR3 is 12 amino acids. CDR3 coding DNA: TGTGCCAGCAGCGACCGACGGGAATTACTGTTTTTT. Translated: CASSDRRELLFF.

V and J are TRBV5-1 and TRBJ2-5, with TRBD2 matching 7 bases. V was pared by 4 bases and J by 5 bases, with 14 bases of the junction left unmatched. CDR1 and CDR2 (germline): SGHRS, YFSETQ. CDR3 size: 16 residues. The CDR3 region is CASSPAGQRQIETQYF. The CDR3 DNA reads TGCGCCAGCAGCCCAGCGGGGCAGCGGCAGATTGAGACCCAGTACTTC.

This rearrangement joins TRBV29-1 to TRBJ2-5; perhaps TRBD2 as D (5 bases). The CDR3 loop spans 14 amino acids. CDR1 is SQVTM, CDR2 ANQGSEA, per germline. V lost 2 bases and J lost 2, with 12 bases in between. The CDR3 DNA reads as TGCAGCGTTGAATGGTCTTGGGAGCAAGAGACCCAGTACTTC. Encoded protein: CSVEWSWEQETQYF.